This T cell receptor beta chain emerged from a study of tumor and adjacent non-tumor tissue in lung cancer. No cell sorting was done before RNA was extracted from the tissue. This clonotype was seen more than once but under ten times. The CDR3 covers 13 residues. CDR1 is DFQATT, CDR2 SNEGSKA, per germline (reference sequence). The V and J ends lost 7 bases and 2 bases respectively, with 15 bases between them. A modified ARM-PCR protocol with three rounds of nested PCR amplified TCRbeta. TCRdb ran MiXCR on the multiplex PCR reads and lists one entry per CDR3 protein. The sample holds 200,000 to 250,000 distinct CDR3 sequences, 60% to 75% seen once.

The receptor's source is a man aged 60 to 75 with non-small cell lung cancer. Source material: lung tumor tissue. V gene TRBV20-1 combines with J gene TRBJ2-7, with a possible D match to TRBD1 (5 bases). In DNA form, the CDR3 reads TGCAGTGTCAGCCGGTCCAGGGCCTACGAGCAGTACTTC. This sequence encodes CSVSRSRAYEQYF.